This T cell receptor (beta chain) is drawn from a study of high-grade serous ovarian cancer treatment subgroups. Study in general: Samples averaged about 15,000 reads and roughly 7,700 unique TCR beta rearrangements. Study observations and caveats: Tumors within one patient showed repertoire similarity of 0.11 to 0.79. Clonal relatedness tracked neoantigen level, and by trend copy number and mutation load. The analyses considered CDR3 and ignored CDR1 and CDR2.

Produced via immunoSEQ multiplex PCR; TCRdb's table is partial and in-frame only. This table has 18,000 or so clones, roughly 75% appearing once. Tumor tissue was taken before any definitive surgery or chemotherapy was given. Germline loops: CDR1 SGHTA, CDR2 FQGNSA. The CDR3 covers 16 residues. The ends were cut back, 5 bases at V and 2 bases at J, with 17 bases in the middle. With regard to this clone: The antigen is undetermined.

The chain recombines TRBV7-2 with TRBJ2-3; the D gene is possibly TRBD2 (6 bases). Material: tumor tissue. This receptor was taken from a human donor with high-grade serous ovarian cancer. For the CDR3, the DNA is TGTGCCAGCAGCCGGGTGAGTGGCGGGACCACAGATACGCAGTATTTT. Translated, it gives CASSRVSGGTTDTQYF.